These T cell receptor beta chains were read from a single sample in a study of CD8+ T cells in alopecia areata. The table came from immunoSEQ multiplex PCR; TCRdb's copy has only in-frame clones and leaves some out. The sample lists roughly 250,000 clones; about 68% were seen once. The specimen comprised CD4+ T cells sorted from blood, sampled at week 0. Source of these receptors: a human donor with alopecia areata. Both conserved end residues are part of each CDR3. The order of the fields is clone size, V gene, D gene, J gene, CDR3 protein, CDR3 DNA. A D gene is named only where the DNA matches it firmly. Some rows have no size entry. The others give once, few or many, or a class for an expanded clone.

few	TRBV9	-	TRBJ2-2	CASSADPTGELFF	TGTGCCAGCAGCGCCGATCCCACCGGGGAGCTGTTTTTT
-	TRBV30	-	TRBJ2-1	CAWSTGMGEQFF	TGTGCCTGGAGTACGGGAATGGGTGAGCAGTTCTTC
few	TRBV7-8	TRBD1	TRBJ1-1	CASSLAQGAGTEAFF	TGTGCCAGCAGCTTAGCGCAGGGGGCTGGTACTGAAGCTTTCTTT
-	TRBV29-1	TRBD1	TRBJ2-3	CSVLHRGDTQYF	TGCAGCGTTCTTCACAGGGGAGATACGCAGTATTTT
-	TRBV7-9	TRBD1	TRBJ1-5	CASSQDRDQPQHF	TGTGCCAGCAGCCAGGACAGGGACCAGCCCCAGCATTTT
once	TRBV30	-	TRBJ1-5	CAWSDISNQPQHF	TGTGCCTGGAGCGACATTAGCAATCAGCCCCAGCATTTT
once	TRBV20-1	-	TRBJ1-2	CSARTADGYTF	TGCAGTGCTAGGACAGCTGATGGCTACACCTTC
few	TRBV30	-	TRBJ2-7	CAWSIGTPPYEQYF	TGTGCCTGGAGTATCGGGACCCCTCCCTACGAGCAGTACTTC
-	TRBV15	-	TRBJ2-7	CATSRARDYEQYF	TGTGCCACCAGCAGAGCCAGGGACTACGAGCAGTACTTC
once	TRBV6-5	TRBD1	TRBJ1-6	CATNTGTGISPLHF	TGTGCCACCAACACGGGGACAGGTATTTCACCCCTCCACTTT
many	TRBV19	-	TRBJ1-1	CASSTLYGGNTEAFF	TGTGCCAGTAGTACCTTGTATGGGGGGAACACTGAAGCTTTCTTT
few	TRBV9	-	TRBJ1-6	CASSVGVGKSPLHF	TGTGCCAGCAGCGTAGGAGTGGGGAAGTCACCCCTCCACTTT
-	TRBV5-6	-	TRBJ2-3	CASTFGSTQYF	TGTGCCAGCACCTTCGGAAGTACGCAGTATTTT
-	TRBV4-2	TRBD2	TRBJ2-1	CASSQDLAGAHNEQFF	TGTGCCAGCAGCCAAGATCTAGCGGGGGCGCACAATGAGCAGTTCTTC
-	TRBV7-9	-	TRBJ2-5	CASSRDQETQYF	TGTGCCAGCAGCCGGGACCAAGAGACCCAGTACTTC
-	TRBV6-6	TRBD2	TRBJ2-1	CASSYKAGGLSNEQFF	TGTGCCAGCAGTTACAAGGCGGGGGGCCTGTCCAATGAGCAGTTCTTC
-	TRBV15	-	TRBJ1-1	CATSRDLAASEAFF	TGTGCCACCAGCAGAGATTTGGCAGCAAGTGAAGCTTTCTTT
-	TRBV30	TRBD1	TRBJ1-1	CAWTTGAHMNTEAFF	TGTGCCTGGACGACAGGGGCTCATATGAACACTGAAGCTTTCTTT
-	TRBV30	-	TRBJ2-3	CAWSGGSTDTQYF	TGTGCCTGGAGTGGGGGGAGCACAGATACGCAGTATTTT
-	TRBV29-1	-	TRBJ2-7	CSVEDRDKKYF	TGCAGCGTTGAAGATAGGGACAAAAAGTACTTC
-	TRBV6-5	-	TRBJ1-5	CASRPQGTQPQHF	TGTGCCAGCAGACCCCAGGGAACTCAGCCCCAGCATTTT
-	TRBV7-2	-	TRBJ2-1	CASSPGWASYNEQFF	TGTGCCAGCAGCCCCGGGTGGGCCTCCTACAATGAGCAGTTCTTC
-	TRBV11-2	-	TRBJ2-7	CASSLRGLGYEQYF	TGTGCCAGCAGCTTACGCGGTTTGGGCTACGAGCAGTACTTC
-	TRBV30	TRBD1	TRBJ1-1	CASDRENTEAFF	TGTGCCTCGGACAGGGAGAACACTGAAGCTTTCTTT
-	TRBV4-1	-	TRBJ2-3	CASSQALTTQYF	TGCGCCAGCAGCCAAGCTCTCACAACGCAGTATTTT
-	TRBV7-6	-	TRBJ1-2	CASSPGVGVKYGYTF	TGTGCCAGCAGTCCCGGGGTAGGGGTGAAATATGGCTACACCTTC
few	TRBV29-1	-	TRBJ2-1	CSVLGGENREFF	TGCAGCGTCCTGGGGGGGGAAAACAGGGAGTTCTTC
-	TRBV7-2	-	TRBJ2-4	CASSRGSHGNIQYF	TGTGCCAGCAGCAGGGGTTCCCATGGGAACATTCAGTACTTC
-	TRBV5-1	-	TRBJ1-4	CASSRGSQEKLFF	TGCGCCAGCTCCCGGGGTTCGCAAGAAAAACTGTTTTTT
-	TRBV10-3	-	TRBJ2-1	CAIGRPSAYNEQFF	TGTGCCATCGGTCGACCTTCTGCATACAATGAGCAGTTCTTC
few	TRBV19	-	TRBJ1-2	CASRLTGTYGYTF	TGTGCCAGTAGATTAACCGGGACGTATGGCTACACCTTC
-	TRBV5-1	-	TRBJ2-1	CASSFGGSGYNEQFF	TGCGCCAGCAGCTTCGGCGGTAGCGGATACAATGAGCAGTTCTTC
-	TRBV29-1	TRBD1	TRBJ2-2	CSASQGAVGELFF	TGCAGCGCCTCCCAGGGGGCCGTCGGGGAGCTGTTTTTT
-	TRBV19	-	TRBJ1-1	CASSIGQGGNTEAFF	TGTGCCAGTAGTATAGGGCAAGGGGGTAACACTGAAGCTTTCTTT
-	TRBV6-5	-	TRBJ2-7	CASIGVHEQYF	TGTGCCTCCATAGGAGTTCACGAGCAGTACTTC
-	TRBV6-1	TRBD2	TRBJ2-3	CASSEQLVGGGRTDTQYF	TGTGCCAGCAGTGAACAGCTGGTTGGGGGGGGAAGGACAGATACGCAGTATTTT
-	TRBV29-1	-	TRBJ1-1	CSADSGLMNTEAFF	TGCAGCGCAGACTCTGGGCTCATGAACACTGAAGCTTTCTTT
-	TRBV5-1	-	TRBJ1-4	CASSLEGGEEKLFF	TGCGCCAGCAGCTTAGAAGGGGGTGAAGAAAAACTGTTTTTT
-	TRBV2	TRBD1	TRBJ1-6	CASSGTGGVGSPLHF	TGTGCCAGCAGTGGTACAGGGGGCGTGGGTTCACCCCTCCACTTT
-	TRBV6-4	-	TRBJ2-3	CASSELPGGTDTQYF	TGTGCCAGCAGTGAACTGCCTGGGGGCACAGATACGCAGTATTTT
-	TRBV30	-	TRBJ1-2	CAWSKGGNYGYTF	TGTGCCTGGAGTAAGGGGGGGAACTATGGCTACACCTTC
-	TRBV30	-	TRBJ1-1	CAWSRGLNTEAFF	TGTGCCTGGAGTCGGGGCCTGAACACTGAAGCTTTCTTT
-	TRBV27	-	TRBJ2-7	CASSRGAYEQYF	TGTGCCAGCAGCCGTGGGGCCTACGAGCAGTACTTC
-	TRBV2	-	TRBJ2-3	CASSEAGVGTDTQYF	TGTGCCAGCAGTGAAGCAGGGGTTGGGACAGATACGCAGTATTTT
-	TRBV30	-	TRBJ1-2	CAWSVSPALIWDGYTF	TGTGCCTGGAGTGTAAGTCCGGCCCTTATATGGGATGGCTACACCTTC
-	TRBV30	-	TRBJ1-6	CAWSVRAGNNSPLHF	TGTGCCTGGAGTGTACGGGCAGGGAATAATTCACCCCTCCACTTT